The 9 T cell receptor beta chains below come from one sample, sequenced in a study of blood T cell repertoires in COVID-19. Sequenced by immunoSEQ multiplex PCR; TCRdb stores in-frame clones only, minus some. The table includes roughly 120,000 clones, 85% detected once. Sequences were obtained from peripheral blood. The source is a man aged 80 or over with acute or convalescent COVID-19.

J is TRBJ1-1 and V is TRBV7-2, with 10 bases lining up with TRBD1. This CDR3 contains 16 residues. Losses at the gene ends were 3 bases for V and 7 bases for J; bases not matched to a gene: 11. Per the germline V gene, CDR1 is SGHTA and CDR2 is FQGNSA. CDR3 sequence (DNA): TGTGCCAGCAGCTTTAGCCCCGGGACAGGGGAACATGAAGCTTTCTTT. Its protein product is CASSFSPGTGEHEAFF.

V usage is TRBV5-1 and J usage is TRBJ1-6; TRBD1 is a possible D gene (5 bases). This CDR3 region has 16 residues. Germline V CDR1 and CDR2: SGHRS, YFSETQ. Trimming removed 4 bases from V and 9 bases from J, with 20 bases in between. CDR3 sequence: CASSRQGEGAGSPLHF. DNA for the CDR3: TGCGCCAGCAGCCGGCAGGGCGAAGGAGCCGGTTCACCCCTCCACTTT.

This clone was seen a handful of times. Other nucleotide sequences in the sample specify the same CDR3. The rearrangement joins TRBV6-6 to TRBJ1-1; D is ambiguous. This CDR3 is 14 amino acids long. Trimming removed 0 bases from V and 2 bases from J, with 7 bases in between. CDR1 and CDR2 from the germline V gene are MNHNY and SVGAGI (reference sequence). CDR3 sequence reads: CASSYSEGNTEAFF. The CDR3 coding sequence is TGTGCCAGCAGTTACTCAGAGGGAAACACTGAAGCTTTCTTT.

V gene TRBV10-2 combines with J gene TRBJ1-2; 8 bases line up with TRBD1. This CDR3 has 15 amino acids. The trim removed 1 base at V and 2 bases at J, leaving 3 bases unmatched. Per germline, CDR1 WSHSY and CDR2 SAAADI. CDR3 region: CASSEWTGRNYGYTF. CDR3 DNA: TGCGCCAGCAGTGAGTGGACAGGGCGGAACTATGGCTACACCTTC.

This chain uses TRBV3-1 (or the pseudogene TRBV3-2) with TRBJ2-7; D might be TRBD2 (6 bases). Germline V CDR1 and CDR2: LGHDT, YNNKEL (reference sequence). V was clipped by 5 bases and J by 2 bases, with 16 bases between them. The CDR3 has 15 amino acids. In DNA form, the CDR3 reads TGTGCCAGCAGCAAAGGAAGCGGGCGAGCCTACGAGCAGTACTTC. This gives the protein CASSKGSGRAYEQYF.

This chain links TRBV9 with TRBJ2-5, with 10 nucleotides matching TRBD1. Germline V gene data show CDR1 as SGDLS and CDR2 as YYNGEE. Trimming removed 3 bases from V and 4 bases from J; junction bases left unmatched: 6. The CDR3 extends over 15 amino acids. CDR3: CASSAGGDRGETQYF. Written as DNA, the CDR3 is TGTGCCAGCAGCGCCGGGGGGGACAGGGGAGAGACCCAGTACTTC.

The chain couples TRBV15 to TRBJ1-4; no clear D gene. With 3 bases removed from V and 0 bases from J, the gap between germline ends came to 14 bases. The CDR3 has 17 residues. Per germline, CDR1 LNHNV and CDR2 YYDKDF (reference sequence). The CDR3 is CATSSVPMVSTNEKLFF. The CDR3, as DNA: TGTGCCACCAGCAGCGTCCCTATGGTTTCAACTAATGAAAAACTGTTTTTT.

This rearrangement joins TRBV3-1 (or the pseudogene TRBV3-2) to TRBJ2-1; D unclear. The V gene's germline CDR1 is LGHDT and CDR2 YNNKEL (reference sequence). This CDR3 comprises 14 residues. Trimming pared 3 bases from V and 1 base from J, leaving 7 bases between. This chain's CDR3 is CASSQFRSYNEQFF. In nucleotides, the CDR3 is TGTGCCAGCAGCCAGTTCCGGTCCTACAATGAGCAGTTCTTC.

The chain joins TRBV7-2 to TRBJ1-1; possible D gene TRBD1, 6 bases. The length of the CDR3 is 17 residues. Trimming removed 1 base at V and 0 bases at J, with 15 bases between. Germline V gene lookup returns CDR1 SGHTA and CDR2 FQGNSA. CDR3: CASSLDGGALMNTEAFF. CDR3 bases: TGTGCCAGCAGCTTAGACGGGGGGGCCTTAATGAACACTGAAGCTTTCTTT.